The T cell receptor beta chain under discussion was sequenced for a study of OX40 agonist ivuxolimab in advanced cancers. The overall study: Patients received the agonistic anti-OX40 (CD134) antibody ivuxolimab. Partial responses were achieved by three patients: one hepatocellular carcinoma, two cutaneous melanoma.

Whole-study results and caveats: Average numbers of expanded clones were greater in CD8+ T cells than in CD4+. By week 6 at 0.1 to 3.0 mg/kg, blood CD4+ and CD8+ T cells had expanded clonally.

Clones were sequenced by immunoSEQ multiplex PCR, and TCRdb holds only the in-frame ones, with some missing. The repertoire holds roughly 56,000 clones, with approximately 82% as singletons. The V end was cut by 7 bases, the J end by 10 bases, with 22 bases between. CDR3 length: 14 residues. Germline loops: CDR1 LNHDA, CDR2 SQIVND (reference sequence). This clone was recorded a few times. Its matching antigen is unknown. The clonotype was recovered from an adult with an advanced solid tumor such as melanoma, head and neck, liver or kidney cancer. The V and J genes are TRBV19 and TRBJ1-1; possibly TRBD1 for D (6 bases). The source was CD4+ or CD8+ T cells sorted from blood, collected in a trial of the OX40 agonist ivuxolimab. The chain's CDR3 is CASKAQGLYPVAFF. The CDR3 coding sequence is TGTGCCAGTAAAGCGCAGGGGCTCTATCCAGTAGCTTTCTTT.